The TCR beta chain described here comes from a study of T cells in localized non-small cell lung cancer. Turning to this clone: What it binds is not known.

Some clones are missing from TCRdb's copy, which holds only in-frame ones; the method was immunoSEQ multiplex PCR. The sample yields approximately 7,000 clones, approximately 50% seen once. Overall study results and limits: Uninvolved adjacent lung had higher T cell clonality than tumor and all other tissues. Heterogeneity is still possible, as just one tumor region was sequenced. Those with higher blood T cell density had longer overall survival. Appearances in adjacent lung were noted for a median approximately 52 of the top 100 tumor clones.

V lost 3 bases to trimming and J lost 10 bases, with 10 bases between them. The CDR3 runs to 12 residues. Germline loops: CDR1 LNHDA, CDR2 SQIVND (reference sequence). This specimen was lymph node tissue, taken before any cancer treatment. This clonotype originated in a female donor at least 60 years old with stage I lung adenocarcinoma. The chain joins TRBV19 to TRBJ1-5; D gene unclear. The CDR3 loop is CASSIKELPQHF. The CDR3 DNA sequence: TGTGCCAGTAGTATTAAAGAGTTACCCCAGCATTTT.